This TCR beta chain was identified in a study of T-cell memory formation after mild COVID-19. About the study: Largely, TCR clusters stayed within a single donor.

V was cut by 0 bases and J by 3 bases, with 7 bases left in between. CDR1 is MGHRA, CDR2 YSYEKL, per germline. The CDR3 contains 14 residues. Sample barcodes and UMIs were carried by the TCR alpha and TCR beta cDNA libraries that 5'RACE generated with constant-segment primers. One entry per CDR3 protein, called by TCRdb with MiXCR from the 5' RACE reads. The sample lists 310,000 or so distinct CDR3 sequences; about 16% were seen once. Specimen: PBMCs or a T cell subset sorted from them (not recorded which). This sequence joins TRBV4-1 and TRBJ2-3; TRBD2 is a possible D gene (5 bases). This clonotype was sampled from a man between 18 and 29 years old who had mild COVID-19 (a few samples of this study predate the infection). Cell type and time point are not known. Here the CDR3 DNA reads TGCGCCAGCAGCCAAGAAAGGAGGACAGATACGCAGTATTTT. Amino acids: CASSQERRTDTQYF.